The T cell receptor (beta chain) described here comes from a study of cytomegalovirus exposure and HLA in healthy donors (dated by TCRdb to the late 2010s). With respect to the entire study: In an earlier analysis of 450 to 750 of the donors, less than 350 Gb of sequence data and 117 million unique TCR beta sequences from some 170 million T cells were reported. Every discovery cohort repertoire had been produced on one sequencing platform. Among the roughly 380 genotyped donors, approximately 81% belonged to the genetic ancestry cluster associated with self-reported Caucasian donors. A later genetic analysis took genome-wide SNP genotypes for about 55% of the 666 donors and used that subset as a discovery cohort. Typing coverage varied by locus: roughly 620-640 donors for A, B, C, DRB1 and DQB1; approximately 500 for DQA1; more than 600 for DPA1; 450 to 480 for DPB1. To predict cytomegalovirus infection status, the study brought together high-throughput TCR immunosequencing, statistical association of individual TCRs with disease status, and machine learning. HLA typing included class I and class II loci at four-digit resolution. Because of strong linkage in the cohort, a handful of DR-DQ haplotypes were treated as single units for association and clustering. Around 330 gigabases of sequencing data and around 90 million unique TCR sequences made up an early release that covered approximately 620 HLA-typed donors. In addition to the first cohort of around 670 subjects, a separate validation cohort of about 120 different subjects was used. Donor age, sex, ethnicity and CMV serostatus were compiled alongside the repertoire data. A later analysis re-examined previously published TCR beta repertoires from roughly 720 donors and added high-resolution HLA genotyping to investigate patterns of TCR occurrence. On average, 235,054 unique TCR beta nucleotide sequences were sequenced per donor among about 400 genotyped donors of the cohort, with about 17% of those sequences being non-productive. To decide whether each TCR beta V gene segment behaved as functional or pseudogenic, an earlier analysis of nearly 600 of the donors relied on high-throughput TCR beta sequencing. The aim of the study was to test whether cataloging public T cell receptors could identify signatures of past pathogen exposure. Using immunosequencing, the study profiled T cell repertoires from 500 to 800 subjects and related those repertoires to cytomegalovirus serostatus. The later analysis used no new phenotypic data to find candidate immune exposures, relying instead on TCR beta sequences and their occurrence across donors. Study-wide conclusions, independent of this receptor: The presence/absence analyses assumed that sequencing depth was roughly uniform across donors, and that assumption may not be true. For the cohort, immune exposure information was limited to CMV serostatus. According to a later analysis, parvovirus B19, influenza, CMV and Epstein-Barr virus appeared linked to several top co-occurrence clusters. This cohort had only TCR beta chains sequenced, and the lack of alpha or paired-chain data limited which features could be detected. In a later analysis, HLA-associated TCR beta chains were found to be more clonally expanded and to have lower generation probabilities than equally common non-associated chains. According to a later analysis, TCR association rates differed among HLA loci, with DRB1 alleles showing the most associated TCRs and HLA-C alleles showing the fewest. The classifier was reported to diagnose cytomegalovirus status with high specificity and sensitivity in both the original cohort and the validation cohort. The earlier analysis of about 600 of the donors excluded 15 to 20 rarely observed V segments, including chromosome 9 orphons, because counts were too low. HLA typing was unavailable for some donors at each locus, so association tests used only the typed subset. A total of 150 to 200 TCR beta chains were listed by the study as associated with cytomegalovirus. A few of the identified cytomegalovirus-associated TCR beta chains were confirmed in vitro to be specific for cytomegalovirus antigens. A later genetic analysis associated a missense DCLRE1C variant with V-gene and J-gene trimming of TCR beta chains, and an independent cohort replicated the association. A cluster of highly shared sequence variants was judged likely to be a technical artifact of the sequencing pipeline. At a false discovery rate of 0.05, a later analysis linked fewer than 20,000 TCR beta sequences to specific HLA alleles. A later genetic analysis reported fewer N-insertions in productive TCRs among donors in an Asian-associated ancestry cluster than the 666-donor mean. Some IMGT-functional V segments, including TRBV6-2 and TRBV6-3, could not be told apart with the 87-base-pair reads, so those segments were excluded. The authors suggested that the approach could potentially be extended to other disease states and immunological phenotypes. A further reported finding was that TCR beta sequences accurately predicted the HLA-A and HLA-B alleles for most subjects in the first cohort. A later analysis found that most CMV-associated TCR beta chains appeared HLA-restricted, with HLA associations seemingly driven largely by CMV exposure. An earlier analysis of around 600 of the donors showed that most TCR beta V segments appeared in productive rearrangements either about 90% or about 30% of the time, which broadly matched IMGT annotations. Assigning TCR associations to individual alleles was difficult when HLA alleles, especially DR and DQ, strongly co-occurred. While some public TCRs were present in many individuals, most TCR sequences turned up only very rarely across donors. Correlated functional status among segregating V segments might reflect linkage disequilibrium, but an unknown experimental factor could not be ruled out.

In total, roughly 670 healthy bone marrow donors made up the cohort. At the time of sampling, all cohort members were nominally healthy, though unrecorded immune exposures were likely present. The donor was CMV seronegative and was included in the group of a few hundred seronegative cohort members. A peripheral blood sample was provided by each donor, and peripheral blood mononuclear cells were used for TCR beta sequencing. Genomic DNA extraction from the blood cell samples was performed with the Qiagen DNeasy Blood Extraction Kit. CDR1 and CDR2 are read off the germline V gene as SGHDT and YYEEEE. V is shortened by 0 bases, J by 4 bases, and the region joining them spans 11 bases. The CDR3 runs 15 amino acids, cysteine and phenylalanine included. The kept DNA is CDR3 alone, 45 bases in frame from the first base. The receptor library was made with the immunoSEQ multiplex PCR assay. The multiplex PCR relied on a mix of 60 forward primers for TCR Vbeta segments and 13 reverse primers for TCR Jbeta segments. Amplification of the CDR3 region of rearranged TCR beta genes was performed with a multiplex PCR assay on genomic DNA. The Illumina HiSeq System was used to sequence the amplified TCR beta libraries as 87-base-pair reads. In the original analysis: In a later analysis, tens of millions of unique TCR beta chains were counted across the 666 repertoires, and roughly 11 million of these chains were shared by at least two donors. Raw reads were error-corrected and collapsed into unique sequences by a nearest-neighbor algorithm in which closely related sequences were merged to remove PCR and sequencing errors. CDR3 sequences were aligned to IMGT reference sequences to assign V, D and J gene segments. Each retained sequence needed at least a six-nucleotide match to both a V gene segment and a J gene segment. A rearrangement was called productive if the CDR3 had no stop codons and remained in frame with V and J, and every other rearrangement was called non-productive. CDR3 was defined by IMGT convention, running from the second conserved V-encoded cysteine to the conserved J-encoded phenylalanine. Sequences without an unambiguous match to a single V gene segment were excluded from the earlier analysis of approximately 600 of the donors. In an earlier analysis of roughly 500 of the donors, V segments were called functional above 56.7% productive rearrangements and were called segregating when the between-donor standard deviation exceeded 5%. A statistical classification framework was built for diagnosing cytomegalovirus status from the catalog of TCR beta chain sequences. In a later analysis, TCR nucleotide sequences were compared against IMGT/GENE-DB human TR gene sequences so that V and J genes could be assigned. The TCRdist pipeline was used in a later analysis to assign CDR3 sequences and most-parsimonious VDJ recombination scenarios. In a later analysis, each TCR beta chain was defined by its CDR3 amino acid sequence together with its V-gene family, and reads without a unique V-gene family were excluded. As a way to deal with suspected cross-contamination and a sequencing artifact, a later analysis dropped roughly 600 nucleotide sequences that were highly shared and had low generation probability. In a later analysis, a clonal expansion index for each public chain was calculated from normalized within-repertoire ranks of inferred template counts. Generation probabilities in a later analysis came from a VDJ recombination model fitted to out-of-frame rearrangements, and those results were checked against IGoR. A later analysis scored TCR-TCR, TCR-HLA and TCR-CMV co-occurrence with hypergeometric tests, applying a repertoire-size bias correction to TCR pairs. To estimate false discovery rates, a later analysis permuted the HLA or CMV assignments 20 times. In a later analysis, co-occurring TCRs were grouped using DBSCAN, and TCRdist sequence similarity was added for clustering within HLA-allele-positive subsets. Repertoires with fewer than 30,000 or more than 120,000 public chains were left out of co-occurrence clustering, as were five repertoires with anomalous nucleotide sharing. Entries here come from immuneACCESS through TCRdb and include only in-frame sequences with V and J called. Some clones fail to appear in such tables; in the studies checked, an unresolved V gene covers under half of the shortfall, and the cause of the remainder is unknown. The V and J calls and clone size come from that table; D and trimming were worked out from the DNA. The sample has fewer than 150,000 clones on record, roughly four fifths of them singletons. The ten biggest clones cover approximately 4.9% of the sample.

About this clone: Its antigen remains unidentified. No clone much larger than this one lies a single base away; base qualities are absent.

The sample taken for sequencing was PBMCs. The source of this sequence is a woman aged 50 to 60 in good health and CMV-seronegative. The V gene is TRBV5-6 and the J gene is TRBJ1-5; the D gene cannot be named for sure. The CDR3 sequence is CASSLDSVNNQPQHF. Here is the DNA: TGTGCCAGCAGCTTGGATTCAGTAAATAATCAGCCCCAGCATTTT.